The entry that follows covers one T cell receptor beta chain sequence. The antigen is unknown. This record belongs to a study of T-cell memory formation after mild COVID-19. Study-wide findings and caveats: Memory sampled before infection contained some responding clones, suggesting cross-reactive memory joined. Clones that contracted from day 15 to 85 were balanced CD4/CD8, while later expanders leaned CD4+.

Trimming cost V 0 bases and J 5 bases, with 11 bases left between them. The CDR3 spans 14 residues. Germline values: CDR1 SGDLS, CDR2 YYNGEE. TCRdb processed the 5' RACE reads anew with MiXCR; each CDR3 protein has one entry. The data show some 310,000 distinct CDR3 sequences, around 20% seen once. V is TRBV9 and J is TRBJ2-5; a weak D match, TRBD2 (5 bases). The clonotype was recovered from a man between 18 and 29 years old who had mild COVID-19 (a few samples of this study predate the infection). Cell type and time point are not known. What was sequenced was PBMCs or a T cell subset sorted from them (not recorded which). CDR3 bases: TGTGCCAGCAGCGTAGGGAATCGCGGGGAGACCCAGTACTTC. It specifies CASSVGNRGETQYF.